The rows below give T cell receptor beta chains drawn from one sample of a study of blood T cell repertoires in COVID-19. The protocol was immunoSEQ multiplex PCR, while the TCRdb copy is restricted to in-frame clones and leaves out a portion. The sample lists 83,000 or so clones, 85% to 90% occurring once. Sample: peripheral blood. These receptors all come from a man older than 75 with active or convalescent COVID-19. CDR3s include the opening cysteine and the closing phenylalanine or tryptophan. The D gene is left open where the match is weak. Only part of the rows carry a size: once, few, many, or a class if the clone is expanded.

D,size,V,J,CDR3,DNA
.,.,TRBV24-1,TRBJ2-1,CATSAMDIYNEQFF,TGTGCCACCAGTGCCATGGACATCTACAATGAGCAGTTCTTC
.,.,TRBV27,TRBJ1-1,CASSLEERAYAFF,TGTGCCAGCAGTTTGGAGGAAAGGGCGTACGCTTTCTTT
TRBD1,.,TRBV9,TRBJ1-2,CASSVTGQGLYGYTF,TGTGCCAGCAGCGTTACTGGACAGGGGCTATATGGCTACACCTTC
TRBD1,.,TRBV7-2,TRBJ1-4,CASSQRQGGEKLFF,TGTGCCAGCAGCCAAAGACAGGGGGGGGAAAAACTGTTTTTT
.,.,TRBV15,TRBJ2-5,CATSRDPEETQYF,TGTGCCACCAGCAGAGATCCGGAAGAGACCCAGTACTTC
.,.,TRBV5-6,TRBJ1-4,CASSLKGREKLFF,TGTGCCAGCAGCTTGAAGGGGCGGGAAAAACTGTTTTTT
.,.,TRBV6-4,TRBJ2-3,CASSDLGLTTDTQYF,TGTGCCAGCAGTGACCTAGGACTCACCACAGATACGCAGTATTTT
TRBD2,.,TRBV19,TRBJ2-1,CASSIPSGSRNEQFF,TGTGCCAGTAGTATTCCCAGCGGGAGTAGGAATGAGCAGTTCTTC
.,.,TRBV30,TRBJ1-1,CAWARVFMNTEAFF,TGTGCCTGGGCCCGGGTTTTTATGAACACTGAAGCTTTCTTT
TRBD1,once,TRBV25-1,TRBJ1-2,CTSSEYGAQGAMDYGYTF,TGTACCAGCAGTGAATACGGGGCACAGGGGGCGATGGACTATGGCTACACCTTC
.,.,TRBV6-5,TRBJ1-1,CASQQQGLNTEAFF,TGTGCCAGCCAACAACAGGGACTGAACACTGAAGCTTTCTTT
TRBD2,.,TRBV10-3,TRBJ2-1,CAISEWGGEQFF,TGTGCCATCAGTGAGTGGGGGGGTGAGCAGTTCTTC
.,.,TRBV19,TRBJ1-2,CASSRQETGSYGYTF,TGTGCCAGTAGTAGACAGGAAACAGGGAGCTATGGCTACACCTTC
.,.,TRBV5-6,TRBJ1-2,CASSPNRAYGYTF,TGTGCCAGCAGCCCGAACAGGGCCTATGGCTACACCTTC
.,.,TRBV11-2,TRBJ2-1,CASSLGLRVGEQFF,TGTGCCAGCAGCTTAGGTCTCAGGGTCGGTGAGCAGTTCTTC
.,.,TRBV11-3,TRBJ2-5,CASSPTGHPREETQYF,TGTGCCAGCAGCCCCACGGGACACCCGCGGGAAGAGACCCAGTACTTC
.,.,TRBV5-4,TRBJ1-4,CASSLTLSEKLFF,TGTGCCAGCAGCTTGACTTTATCCGAAAAACTGTTTTTT
TRBD1,.,TRBV28,TRBJ2-1,CASSSFGTGTYNEQFF,TGTGCCAGCAGTTCGTTCGGGACAGGTACCTACAATGAGCAGTTCTTC
TRBD1,once,TRBV5-1,TRBJ2-1,CASSLGQGARNEQFF,TGCGCCAGCAGCTTAGGACAGGGGGCGCGGAATGAGCAGTTCTTC
.,once,TRBV4-1,TRBJ2-2,CASSPPAPRVGELFF,TGCGCCAGCAGCCCACCAGCGCCCCGGGTCGGGGAGCTGTTTTTT
TRBD2,.,TRBV3-1/TRBV3-2,TRBJ2-3,CASSQDLAGNTDTQYF,TGTGCCAGCAGCCAAGATCTAGCGGGGAACACAGATACGCAGTATTTT
.,.,TRBV4-2,TRBJ1-1,CASSQEIARGNTEAFF,TGTGCCAGCAGCCAAGAGATTGCCCGGGGGAACACTGAAGCTTTCTTT
TRBD2,.,TRBV11-2,TRBJ2-1,CASSLQGGGNNEQFF,TGTGCCAGCAGCTTACAGGGCGGGGGGAACAATGAGCAGTTCTTC
TRBD1,.,TRBV5-1,TRBJ1-2,CASSVTGGNGYGYTF,TGCGCCAGCAGCGTGACAGGGGGCAACGGCTATGGCTACACCTTC
TRBD2,.,TRBV6-4,TRBJ2-3,CASSALAGGRTDTQYF,TGTGCCAGCAGTGCCCTAGCGGGAGGACGCACAGATACGCAGTATTTT
.,.,TRBV5-1,TRBJ1-4,CASSLATSWTDNEKLFF,TGCGCCAGCAGCTTGGCGACGAGTTGGACAGACAATGAAAAACTGTTTTTT
.,few,TRBV3-1/TRBV3-2,TRBJ1-1,CASSHRSGSEEAFF,TGTGCCAGCAGCCACAGAAGCGGGAGTGAAGAAGCTTTCTTT
TRBD1,.,TRBV19,TRBJ1-5,CASDRGRWNQPQHF,TGTGCCAGTGACAGGGGCCGGTGGAATCAGCCCCAGCATTTT
TRBD2,.,TRBV7-9,TRBJ2-2,CASRFGRDQGLARRWELFF,TGTGCCAGCAGGTTTGGCAGGGACCAAGGACTAGCGCGACGCTGGGAGCTGTTTTTT
.,few,TRBV5-1,TRBJ2-2,CASSFGGLYLNTGELFF,TGCGCCAGCAGCTTCGGGGGACTCTACTTGAACACCGGGGAGCTGTTTTTT
.,.,TRBV29-1,TRBJ1-1,CSVLRENTEAFF,TGCAGCGTGCTCAGGGAGAACACTGAAGCTTTCTTT
.,.,TRBV19,TRBJ2-2,CASSRTQNTGELFF,TGTGCCAGTAGTAGAACACAAAACACCGGGGAGCTGTTTTTT
.,.,TRBV6-1,TRBJ2-2,CASSDGDGGQTGELFF,TGTGCCAGCAGTGATGGGGACGGGGGGCAAACCGGGGAGCTGTTTTTT
TRBD1,once,TRBV5-1,TRBJ1-1,CASSLAGGLGEAFF,TGCGCCAGCAGCTTGGCAGGGGGGCTCGGTGAAGCTTTCTTT
TRBD1,.,TRBV18,TRBJ2-2,CASSSRPPDRGGTGELFF,TGTGCCAGCTCATCGAGGCCCCCGGACAGGGGTGGCACCGGGGAGCTGTTTTTT
.,.,TRBV6-2/TRBV6-3,TRBJ1-2,CASSPEVWSNGYTF,TGTGCCAGCAGCCCCGAGGTTTGGTCTAATGGCTACACCTTC
.,.,TRBV30,TRBJ1-2,CAWSGVFYGYTF,TGTGCCTGGAGCGGGGTTTTCTATGGCTACACCTTC
.,.,TRBV30,TRBJ1-1,CAWSGGAEAFF,TGTGCCTGGAGTGGGGGGGCTGAAGCTTTCTTT
TRBD1,few,TRBV24-1,TRBJ1-2,CATSDTDRGLLGYTF,TGTGCCACCAGTGATACCGACAGGGGGCTTCTTGGCTACACCTTC
.,once,TRBV7-6,TRBJ1-2,CASSLNPRVYGYTF,TGTGCCAGCAGCTTAAACCCCCGGGTCTATGGCTACACCTTC
.,.,TRBV29-1,TRBJ2-1,CSVVSGFANEQFF,TGCAGCGTTGTGTCAGGGTTCGCCAATGAGCAGTTCTTC
.,.,TRBV10-3,TRBJ1-1,CAISDRGAEAFF,TGTGCCATCAGTGATCGGGGGGCTGAAGCTTTCTTT
.,.,TRBV24-1,TRBJ2-2,CATKGASNTGELFF,TGTGCCACCAAAGGGGCATCGAACACCGGGGAGCTGTTTTTT
.,once,TRBV5-4,TRBJ2-2,CASSLVPPVRELFF,TGTGCCAGCAGCTTGGTACCCCCGGTGAGGGAGCTGTTTTTT
.,.,TRBV24-1,TRBJ1-2,CATSGSAGHYGYTF,TGTGCCACCAGTGGGTCAGCGGGGCACTATGGCTACACCTTC
.,.,TRBV4-2,TRBJ2-1,CASSQANNEQFF,TGTGCCAGCAGCCAAGCAAACAATGAGCAGTTCTTC
.,.,TRBV7-3,TRBJ2-2,CASSPSPTAGELFF,TGTGCCAGCAGCCCTAGCCCCACGGCCGGGGAGCTGTTTTTT
.,.,TRBV10-1,TRBJ1-1,CASSDGGMNTEAFF,TGCGCCAGCAGTGACGGGGGGATGAACACTGAAGCTTTCTTT
.,.,TRBV10-3,TRBJ1-1,CAISAAAMNTEAFF,TGTGCCATCAGTGCCGCGGCAATGAACACTGAAGCTTTCTTT
.,.,TRBV24-1,TRBJ1-6,CATSDSGLPLHF,TGTGCCACCAGTGACTCTGGCCTACCCCTCCACTTT
.,.,TRBV18,TRBJ1-5,CASSLDSGNQPQHF,TGTGCCAGCTCGTTAGACAGTGGCAATCAGCCCCAGCATTTT